Here is one TCR beta chain with its context. This entry is derived from a study of OX40 agonist ivuxolimab in advanced cancers. For the study at large: Cohort: about 82% men, mean age about 60, aged roughly 23 to 79.

This CDR3 has 16 residues. Blood sampling was done at baseline, cycle 4 day 1, and cycle 7 day 1. Some clones are missing from TCRdb's copy, which holds only in-frame ones; the method was immunoSEQ multiplex PCR. Of about 19,000 clones in the sample, 83% are singletons; the top ten hold roughly 55%. The chain employs TRBV12-2 and TRBJ1-3. TRBV12-2 has pseudogene status. This clonotype was sampled from an adult with an advanced solid tumor such as melanoma, head and neck, liver or kidney cancer. Sequenced material: CD4+ or CD8+ T cells sorted from blood, taken in a trial of the OX40 agonist ivuxolimab. CDR3 in amino acids: CASRLWVWPSGNTIYF. CDR3 nucleotide sequence: TGTGCAAGTCGCTTATGGGTATGGCCCTCTGGAAACACCATATATTTT.